The 8 T cell receptor beta chains below come from one sample, sequenced in a study of metastatic and nonmetastatic thyroid tumors. Not a single patient had been given any form of treatment at any point before undergoing thyroid surgery. Through MiXCR, TCRdb re-clonotyped the PCR reads. Among roughly 33,000 clones, over 15% were seen once, and the ten largest hold roughly an eighth. Sequencing was carried out using blood. These TCRs come from a male donor with papillary thyroid cancer or a benign thyroid nodule (not recorded which). Some clones in this sample may be carry-over from other donors' samples.

A word on this clone: One junction end disagrees with the germline gene, perhaps due to a read error. Distinct nucleotide sequences in the sample also encode this CDR3. Here the CDR3 reads CASSSGLAGTDTQYF. The CDR3 region has the DNA TGTGCCAGTAGCTCCGGACTAGCGGGTACAGATACGCAGTATTTT. V is TRBV5-4 and J is TRBJ2-3; 11 positions agree with TRBD2. CDR1 and CDR2 from the germline V gene are SGHNT and YYREEE (reference sequence). The CDR3 extends over 15 amino acids.

This clone has just a few counts. The chain has TRBV12-3 or TRBV12-4 and TRBJ1-2; 9 bases are shared with TRBD1. V shed 5 bases, J shed 7 bases, and the junction held 8 bases outside the gene matches. The CDR3 is made up of 14 amino acids. The CDR3 region has the DNA TGTGCCAGCAGTAGACAGGGGGACGTCTTTGGCTACACCTTC. Amino acids: CASSRQGDVFGYTF.

This clone was observed at least ten times. The CDR3 protein is CASSSGLAGSDTQYF. The CDR3, as DNA: TGTGCCAGCAGCTCCGGACTAGCGGGATCAGATACGCAGTATTTT. J is TRBJ2-3 and V is TRBV5-4; 12 bases are shared with TRBD2. The CDR3 totals 15 residues. The germline gives CDR1 SGHNT, CDR2 YYREEE (reference sequence). The V and J ends lost 3 bases and 4 bases, in that order; junction bases with no gene match: 3.

The chain employs TRBV27 and TRBJ2-1; D is ambiguous. The CDR3 sequence is 13 residues long. V shed 2 bases and J shed 12 bases, with 14 bases lying between them. Germline V gene data show CDR1 as MNHEY and CDR2 as SMNVEV (reference sequence). CDR3 DNA: TGTGCCAGCAGTTTAAGCCACGTGACCAGGCAGTTCTTC. Residues: CASSLSHVTRQFF.

This clone came up many times. The chain employs TRBV5-1 and TRBJ1-5, with 8 bases matching TRBD1. The CDR3 has 15 residues. Looked up from germline, CDR1 is SGHRS and CDR2 is YFSETQ. V gave up 0 bases and J gave up 6 bases; unmatched junction bases: 5. The CDR3 sequence is CASSLGTGISQPQHF. The CDR3 nucleotides read TGCGCCAGCAGCTTGGGGACAGGGATTAGTCAGCCCCAGCATTTT.

This clone was detected ten times or more. The V gene is TRBV5-1, the J gene TRBJ1-4; possible D gene TRBD1, 5 bases. The CDR3 has 15 residues. The V gene lost 3 bases and the J gene lost 7 bases, with 16 bases spanning the gap. From germline, CDR1 is SGHRS and CDR2 YFSETQ. CDR3 amino acids: CASSSEGRAGEKLFF. CDR3 nucleotides: TGCGCCAGCAGCTCCGAGGGGAGGGCCGGTGAAAAACTGTTTTTT.

The table lists this clone with many counts. The chain employs TRBV6-1 and TRBJ1-2, with TRBD1 matching 9 bases. V gave up 6 bases and J gave up 1 base; unmatched junction bases: 9. The CDR3 is made up of 16 amino acids. Germline CDR1 and CDR2: MNHNS and SASEGT. As DNA, the CDR3 is TGTGCCAGCAGCCGACCGGGACAGGGATTTAACTATGGCTACACCTTC. It specifies CASSRPGQGFNYGYTF.

This clone has just a few counts. V gene TRBV28 combines with J gene TRBJ1-2; D uncertain. The V gene's germline CDR1 is MDHEN and CDR2 SYDVKM. CDR3 size: 13 residues. Between the trimmed V and J ends, which lost 3 bases and 8 bases, there was a span of 13 bases. Here the CDR3 reads CASSFGRRGGYTF. The CDR3 region has the DNA TGTGCCAGCAGTTTTGGCAGGCGGGGAGGCTACACCTTC.